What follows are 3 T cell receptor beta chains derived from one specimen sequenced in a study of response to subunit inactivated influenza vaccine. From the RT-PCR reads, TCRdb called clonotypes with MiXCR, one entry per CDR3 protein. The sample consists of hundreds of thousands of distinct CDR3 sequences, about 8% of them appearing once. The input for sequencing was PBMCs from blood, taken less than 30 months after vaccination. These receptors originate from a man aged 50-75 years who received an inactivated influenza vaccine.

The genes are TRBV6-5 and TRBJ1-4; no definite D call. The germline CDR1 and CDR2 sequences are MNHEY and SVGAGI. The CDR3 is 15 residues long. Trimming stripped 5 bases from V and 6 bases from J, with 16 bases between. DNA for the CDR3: TGTGCCAGCAGTCACCGCCCAGGACTAGATGAAAAACTGTTTTTT. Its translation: CASSHRPGLDEKLFF.

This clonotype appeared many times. This chain's CDR3 is CASSITGGTETQYF. Written as DNA, the CDR3 is TGTGCCAGCAGCATTACAGGGGGAACTGAGACCCAGTACTTC. The rearrangement links TRBV2 to TRBJ2-5, with 8 bases lining up with TRBD1. The V gene end was trimmed by 6 bases and the J gene end by 5 bases; junction bases not matched to a gene: 8. The length of the CDR3 is 14 residues. Germline V gene lookup returns CDR1 SNHLY and CDR2 FYNNEI. The entire variable domain, with the rest obtained from reference TRBV2 and TRBJ2-5, is as follows: EPEVTQTPSHQVTQMGQEVILRCVPISNHLYFYWYRQILGQKVEFLVSFYNNEISEKSEIFDDQFSVERPDGSNFTLKIRSTKLEDSAMYFCASSITGGTETQYFGPGTRLLVL.

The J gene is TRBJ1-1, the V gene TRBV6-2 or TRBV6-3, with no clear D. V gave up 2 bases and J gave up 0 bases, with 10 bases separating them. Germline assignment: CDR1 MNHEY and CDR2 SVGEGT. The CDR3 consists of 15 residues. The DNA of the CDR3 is TGTGCCAGCAGTTACGTGCCGGGCATGAACACTGAAGCTTTCTTT. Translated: CASSYVPGMNTEAFF.